This passage covers 21 T cell receptor beta chains from one sample sequenced in a study of CD8 T cells in ankylosing spondylitis. From the 5' RACE reads, TCRdb called clonotypes with MiXCR, one entry per CDR3 protein. Of just under 550,000 distinct CDR3 sequences detected, roughly an eighth appear once; the ten largest clones hold around 7%. Their antigen targets remain unknown. Study conclusions and caveats: A TCR beta motif made of several highly homologous variants seemed typical of ankylosing spondylitis blood.

Material: blood, either unsorted or a sorted T cell fraction (not recorded which). These receptors all come from a male donor with ankylosing spondylitis.

V gene TRBV20-1 combines with J gene TRBJ2-1; tentatively, D is TRBD1 or TRBD2 (5 bases each). CDR1 is DFQATT, CDR2 SNEGSKA, per germline (reference sequence). The CDR3 is 16 amino acids. V was pared by 0 bases and J by 4 bases, with 16 bases between. In nucleotides, the CDR3 is TGCAGTGCTAGAGATGGTGCCTCGGGGCTATACAATGAGCAGTTCTTC. It codes for CSARDGASGLYNEQFF.

The chain combines TRBV9 with TRBJ2-3, with 9 bases aligning to TRBD2. The V gene end was trimmed by 0 bases and the J gene end by 1 base; junction bases not matched to a gene: 3. This CDR3 comprises 16 residues. Germline lookup yields CDR1 SGDLS and CDR2 YYNGEE. The CDR3 region has the DNA TGTGCCAGCAGCGTAGGGACTAGCGACCGCACAGATACGCAGTATTTT. Protein: CASSVGTSDRTDTQYF.

This rearrangement joins TRBV11-2 to TRBJ1-6; D may be TRBD1 (6 bases). V lost 11 bases and J lost 10, with 33 bases in between. In germline, CDR1 is SGHAT, CDR2 FQNNGV. The CDR3 is made up of 18 amino acids. The CDR3 reads CASIWGQGSAPSGSPLHF. CDR3 coding DNA: TGTGCCTCCATATGGGGACAAGGCAGTGCACCCTCTGGATCACCCCTCCACTTT.

This clonotype has ten or more counts. This chain links TRBV20-1 with TRBJ2-1, with D perhaps being TRBD1 or TRBD2 (7 bases each). Germline V gene sequence: CDR1 DFQATT, CDR2 SNEGSKA (reference sequence). This CDR3 region has 16 residues. Trimming left V 5 bases short and J 1 base short, with 18 bases between. In DNA form, the CDR3 reads TGCAGTGCTCACGTCTTCCAGGGGGGGTCCTACAATGAGCAGTTCTTC. Protein product: CSAHVFQGGSYNEQFF.

The V call is TRBV5-6, the J call TRBJ1-1; D is possibly TRBD1 (5 bases). The V gene lost 1 base and the J gene lost 5 bases, with 12 bases spanning the gap. The germline gives CDR1 SGHDT, CDR2 YYEEEE. The CDR3 sequence is 14 residues long. CDR3 sequence reads: CASSLKAGKTEAFF. In DNA, the CDR3 is TGTGCCAGCAGCTTGAAGGCAGGGAAGACTGAAGCTTTCTTT.

The V gene is TRBV5-6, the J gene TRBJ2-2; tentatively, D is TRBD2 (5 bases). The CDR3 has 14 amino acids. Trimming removed 4 bases at V and 2 bases at J, with 9 bases between. Germline CDR1 reads SGHDT; CDR2 reads YYEEEE. This CDR3 is CASSRGSNTGELFF. The DNA of the CDR3 is TGTGCCAGCAGCCGAGGGAGTAACACCGGGGAGCTGTTTTTT.

This clonotype was seen a few times. V is TRBV20-1 and J is TRBJ1-2; no clear D gene. V lost 3 bases and J 0 bases, leaving 11 bases between the germline ends. Germline CDR1 reads DFQATT; CDR2 reads SNEGSKA (reference sequence). The CDR3 length is 14 residues. The CDR3 sequence: CSASPEIANYGYTF. Written as DNA, the CDR3 is TGCAGTGCTAGTCCCGAGATTGCTAACTATGGCTACACCTTC.

This CDR3 reads CASSYGTYNEQFF. CDR3 DNA sequence: TGTGCCAGCAGTTACGGGACGTACAATGAGCAGTTCTTC. The chain joins TRBV6-6 to TRBJ2-1; D might be TRBD1 or TRBD2, each matching 5 bases. CDR3 length equals 13 residues. CDR1 is MNHNY and CDR2 is SVGAGI in the germline V gene (reference sequence). Trimming took 2 bases from V and 4 from J, leaving 6 bases between them.

The rearrangement links TRBV20-1 to TRBJ2-7; TRBD2 is a possible D gene (6 bases). CDR3 length equals 13 residues. Deletions cut 6 bases from V and 6 bases from J, with 18 bases between. Germline V lookup: CDR1 DFQATT, CDR2 SNEGSKA (reference sequence). The CDR3 loop reads CSARAGPPLEQYF. For the CDR3, the DNA is TGCAGTGCCAGGGCGGGACCGCCCCTCGAGCAGTACTTC.

This sequence joins TRBV7-2 and TRBJ2-1; D possibly matches TRBD1 or TRBD2 (6 bases each). Germline-derived CDR1 and CDR2 are SGHTA and FQGNSA. Trimming left V 8 bases short and J 2 bases short, with 13 bases between. CDR3 size: 14 residues. In DNA, the CDR3 is TGTGCCAGCTACAAGGGGGGCGCCTACAATGAGCAGTTCTTC. Translation: CASYKGGAYNEQFF.

This clonotype was seen more than once but under ten times. The chain uses TRBV7-9 and TRBJ2-1; 7 bases agree with TRBD2. This CDR3 is 15 amino acids long. J was trimmed by 8 bases and V by 5 bases; bases with no gene match: 12. Germline V gene lookup returns CDR1 SEHNR and CDR2 FQNEAQ (reference sequence). CDR3 sequence (DNA): TGTGCCAGCAGCCAACCGGGACTACGGGGGTATGAGCAGTTCTTC. Its translation: CASSQPGLRGYEQFF. Combining the CDR3 with reference TRBV7-9 and TRBJ2-1 gives the whole variable domain DTGVSQNPRHKITKRGQNVTFRCDPISEHNRLYWYRQTLGQGPEFLTYFQNEAQLEKSRLLSDRFSAERPKGSFSTLEIQRTEQGDSAMYLCASSQPGLRGYEQFFGPGTRLTVL.

A few counts support this clonotype. The V gene is TRBV10-3, the J gene TRBJ1-2, with D hard to call. V was trimmed by 0 bases and J by 6 bases, leaving 11 bases between them. The CDR3 loop spans 14 amino acids. Germline V gene data show CDR1 as ENHRY and CDR2 as SYGVKD. In DNA, the CDR3 is TGTGCCATCAGTGAGTCGCCCCTGACCCATGGCTACACCTTC. It is translated as CAISESPLTHGYTF.

This clonotype was seen only a few times. V gene TRBV5-1 combines with J gene TRBJ2-3, with TRBD2 identical over 15 bases. The germline V gene encodes CDR1 SGHRS and CDR2 YFSETQ. The CDR3 length is 19 residues. V lost 0 bases and J lost 3; bases outside the gene matches: 8. Here the CDR3 DNA reads TGCGCCAGCAGCTTGGCCCGGATGGGACTAGCGGGAGGAACAGATACGCAGTATTTT. Residues: CASSLARMGLAGGTDTQYF.

This clonotype has a handful of counts. The V and J genes are TRBV20-1 and TRBJ2-2; D is unclear. CDR1 and CDR2 from the germline V gene are DFQATT and SNEGSKA (reference sequence). The CDR3 spans 15 residues. Trimming cost V 6 bases and J 4 bases, with 18 bases left between them. The CDR3 DNA is TGCAGTGCCTTAGGGCCCTTTCATCGCACCGGGGAGCTGTTTTTT. It encodes CSALGPFHRTGELFF.

This clonotype was seen more than once but under ten times. The chain links TRBV10-3 to TRBJ2-1; 12 bases align to TRBD2. Losses at the gene ends were 4 bases for V and 2 bases for J; bases not matched to a gene: 3. CDR3 length equals 16 residues. Germline V gene lookup returns CDR1 ENHRY and CDR2 SYGVKD. CDR3 sequence: CAISGGLAGPYNEQFF. Written as DNA, the CDR3 is TGTGCCATCAGTGGCGGACTAGCGGGACCCTACAATGAGCAGTTCTTC.

V and J are TRBV20-1 and TRBJ2-1; the D is unclear. This CDR3 has 13 residues. CDR1 is DFQATT, CDR2 SNEGSKA, per germline (reference sequence). V lost 0 bases to trimming and J lost 7 bases, with 10 bases between them. The CDR3 region is CSARDYEANEQFF. The DNA for the CDR3 is TGCAGTGCTAGAGATTACGAGGCAAATGAGCAGTTCTTC.

The sample holds one count of this clonotype. The chain couples TRBV7-2 to TRBJ2-5; weak D call: TRBD2 (5 bases). This CDR3 contains 14 residues. Germline V gives CDR1 SGHTA, CDR2 FQGNSA. V was shortened by 5 bases and J by 2 bases, with 12 bases between the two germline ends. The CDR3 loop reads CASSPRERQETQYF. The CDR3 nucleotides read TGTGCCAGCAGCCCCCGAGAGCGGCAAGAGACCCAGTACTTC.

This CDR3 reads CASMEGNTGELFF. The CDR3 DNA is TGTGCCAGCATGGAGGGGAACACCGGGGAGCTGTTTTTT. The rearrangement joins TRBV12-3 or TRBV12-4 to TRBJ2-2; perhaps TRBD2 as D (6 bases). The CDR3 has 13 residues. V lost 7 bases and J lost 1, with 7 bases in between.

There are a few counts of this clonotype. The CDR3 here is CASSPTDRGGQFF. Written as DNA, the CDR3 is TGCGCCAGCAGCCCCACTGACAGGGGAGGGCAGTTCTTC. V usage is TRBV5-1 and J usage is TRBJ2-1; 8 positions match TRBD1. J was trimmed by 12 bases and V by 4 bases; bases with no gene match: 9. CDR3 length: 13 amino acids. Germline CDR1 is SGHRS and CDR2 is YFSETQ.

V is TRBV9 and J is TRBJ1-6, with D maybe TRBD1 (6 bases). V shed 2 bases and J shed 11 bases, with 17 bases lying between them. The germline CDR1 and CDR2 sequences are SGDLS and YYNGEE. The CDR3 sequence is 15 residues long. In DNA, the CDR3 is TGTGCCAGCAGCGTTAGGCAGCTCGAGGGGGCACCCCTCCACTTT. Its translation is CASSVRQLEGAPLHF.

There are a few counts of this clonotype. The CDR3 loop is CAISEVAGGPGTGELFF. CDR3 bases: TGTGCCATCAGTGAGGTAGCGGGAGGGCCCGGAACCGGGGAGCTGTTTTTT. The J gene is TRBJ2-2, the V gene TRBV10-3, with TRBD2 matching 11 bases. The CDR3 totals 17 residues. Trimming removed 2 bases from V and 5 bases from J; junction bases left unmatched: 7. Germline V gene sequence: CDR1 ENHRY, CDR2 SYGVKD.